One TCR beta chain is described in this entry. Its antigen is not known. A junction boundary mismatches the germline segment, possibly from a read error. The blood RNA (from unsorted whole blood) was obtained, and germline DNA was also extracted. The data belong to a study of tumor-infiltrating lymphocytes in primary liver carcinoma. Study at large: Tumor stage was T1-T3 N0M0, and tumor size was about 4.2 to 11 cm across. The number of productive TCRbeta reads per sample ranged from roughly 3.5 to 7.13 million and was similar across tissue types.

Total RNA amounting to around 450 ng was the source from which TCR beta cDNA was made with a constant-region primer. Library construction for TCR beta comprised three nested multiplex PCR rounds performed with slightly modified ARM-PCR. TCRdb called the multiplex PCR reads again in MiXCR, with one record for every CDR3 protein. The sample consists of 300,000 to 350,000 distinct CDR3 sequences, nearly 60% of them appearing once. General study results and limits: For tumor-adjacent and tumor-blood pairs, overlap was less than that seen for tumor region pairs. Tumors and blood were compared for top-250-clone fraction, and tumors had the significantly higher value (p = 0.039).

This receptor was identified in a woman in her 30s with primary liver carcinoma and hepatitis B virus infection. The sequencing input was peripheral blood.

The CDR3 sequence is CVSPITQGTNSLLHF. The CDR3 nucleotides are TGTGTCAGCCCCATCACCCAGGGGACTAATTCACTCCTCCACTTT. The chain joins TRBV11-2 to TRBJ1-6, with D possibly TRBD1 on 6 matching bases. Germline V gene lookup returns CDR1 SGHAT and CDR2 FQNNGV. The CDR3 runs to 15 residues.